Listed below are T cell receptor beta chains from one sample, sequenced in a study of blood T cell repertoires in COVID-19. The protocol was immunoSEQ multiplex PCR, while the TCRdb copy is restricted to in-frame clones and leaves out a portion. The sample has around 70,000 clones, around 90% seen once. The sequencing sample was made of peripheral blood. All receptors derive from a woman aged 60-75 years with active COVID-19. Each CDR3 is given with its conserved first and last residue. The D gene is left open where the match is weak. Size tells how often a clone was seen (once, few, many) or the class of an expanded clone, and some rows leave it out.

d_gene: TRBD2
abundance: NA
v_gene: TRBV24-1
j_gene: TRBJ2-7
CDR3nt: TGTGCCACCAGTGATTTGCAAAGTAGCGGGAGCAAACTGTACTTC
CDR3aa: CATSDLQSSGSKLYF

d_gene: NA
abundance: NA
v_gene: TRBV6-6
j_gene: TRBJ1-6
CDR3nt: TGTGCCAGCAGCCCCCGTCCTGTCTCTAATTCACCCCTCCACTTT
CDR3aa: CASSPRPVSNSPLHF

d_gene: NA
abundance: NA
v_gene: TRBV28
j_gene: TRBJ2-3
CDR3nt: TGTGCCAGCGGTATCGGTGGGTCCGGCGGGGAAACGCAGTATTTT
CDR3aa: CASGIGGSGGETQYF

d_gene: NA
abundance: NA
v_gene: TRBV27
j_gene: TRBJ2-1
CDR3nt: TGTGCCAGCAGTCTCCTCCCGGGACTCAGCTCCTACAATGAGCAGTTCTTC
CDR3aa: CASSLLPGLSSYNEQFF

d_gene: NA
abundance: NA
v_gene: TRBV21-1
j_gene: TRBJ1-4
CDR3nt: TGTGCCAGCAGCAAAGCCCCAGGGGGAGGAAAAAAACTGTTTTTT
CDR3aa: CASSKAPGGGKKLFF

d_gene: NA
abundance: NA
v_gene: TRBV28
j_gene: TRBJ2-5
CDR3nt: TGTGCCAGCAGTTCCCGTGACCCAACCGGGGAGACCCAGTACTTC
CDR3aa: CASSSRDPTGETQYF

d_gene: TRBD1
abundance: once
v_gene: TRBV14
j_gene: TRBJ1-6
CDR3nt: TGTGCCAGCAGCCAAGTCCGGGACAGAAGATCACCCCTCCACTTT
CDR3aa: CASSQVRDRRSPLHF

d_gene: TRBD2
abundance: once
v_gene: TRBV10-2
j_gene: TRBJ2-3
CDR3nt: TGCGCCAGCCTTGTAGCGGGAGAGGGAGATACGCAGTATTTT
CDR3aa: CASLVAGEGDTQYF

d_gene: NA
abundance: NA
v_gene: TRBV4-1
j_gene: TRBJ2-1
CDR3nt: TGCGCCAGCAGCCAAGCGGCGGCGCTCTCCTACAATGAGCAGTTCTTC
CDR3aa: CASSQAAALSYNEQFF

d_gene: TRBD2
abundance: NA
v_gene: TRBV28
j_gene: TRBJ2-1
CDR3nt: TGTGCCAGCAGTTGGGGACTAAGCGGGAGGGCCTACAATGAGCAGTTCTTC
CDR3aa: CASSWGLSGRAYNEQFF

d_gene: NA
abundance: NA
v_gene: TRBV10-1
j_gene: TRBJ2-7
CDR3nt: TGCGCCAGCAGTGAAGGTGGGAGATCCTACGAGCAGTACTTC
CDR3aa: CASSEGGRSYEQYF

d_gene: TRBD1
abundance: NA
v_gene: TRBV30
j_gene: TRBJ2-3
CDR3nt: TGTGCCTCAAACAGGGGTTTGACAGATACGCAGTATTTT
CDR3aa: CASNRGLTDTQYF

d_gene: NA
abundance: once
v_gene: TRBV19
j_gene: TRBJ2-5
CDR3nt: TGTGCCAGTAATTCCCGGGGACTTCAAGAGACCCAGTACTTC
CDR3aa: CASNSRGLQETQYF

d_gene: TRBD2
abundance: NA
v_gene: TRBV10-2
j_gene: TRBJ2-3
CDR3nt: TGCGCCAGCAGGGGGTGGGCGGGAGGATCCGCAGATACGCAGTATTTT
CDR3aa: CASRGWAGGSADTQYF

d_gene: NA
abundance: NA
v_gene: TRBV4-2
j_gene: TRBJ1-4
CDR3nt: TGTGCCAGCAGCCGGCCGTGGGGGCCTAATGAAAAACTGTTTTTT
CDR3aa: CASSRPWGPNEKLFF

d_gene: NA
abundance: NA
v_gene: TRBV30
j_gene: TRBJ2-2
CDR3nt: TGTGCCTGGACAGGCCTGAACACCGGGGAGCTGTTTTTT
CDR3aa: CAWTGLNTGELFF

d_gene: TRBD1
abundance: once
v_gene: TRBV10-3
j_gene: TRBJ1-2
CDR3nt: TGTGCCATCACCCAACAACCGCAATCGACCCAGGGGGGAACCTTC
CDR3aa: CAITQQPQSTQGGTF

d_gene: TRBD2
abundance: NA
v_gene: TRBV10-1
j_gene: TRBJ2-1
CDR3nt: TGCGCCACCGGACTAGCGGGTGGCAATGAGCAGTTCTTC
CDR3aa: CATGLAGGNEQFF

d_gene: NA
abundance: NA
v_gene: TRBV28
j_gene: TRBJ2-3
CDR3nt: TGTGCCAGCAGTTTATCTGGCAGGGGACCTAACACAGATACGCAGTATTTT
CDR3aa: CASSLSGRGPNTDTQYF

d_gene: TRBD1
abundance: NA
v_gene: TRBV5-5
j_gene: TRBJ2-6
CDR3nt: TGTGCCAGCAGCTCAACCGGGACAGGGGTCTCTGGGGCCAACGTCCTGACTTTC
CDR3aa: CASSSTGTGVSGANVLTF

d_gene: TRBD1
abundance: few
v_gene: TRBV4-1
j_gene: TRBJ1-4
CDR3nt: TGCGCCAGCAGCCTTACCTCCGGACAGGGGGCAAAACTGTTTTTT
CDR3aa: CASSLTSGQGAKLFF

d_gene: TRBD1
abundance: NA
v_gene: TRBV7-9
j_gene: TRBJ2-4
CDR3nt: TGTGCCAGCAGCTTAGGGACAGGGGTCCTGTACTTC
CDR3aa: CASSLGTGVLYF

d_gene: TRBD2
abundance: NA
v_gene: TRBV4-2
j_gene: TRBJ2-2
CDR3nt: TGTGCCAGCAGCCAAGCTACCGGGACTAGCTTGAGGGAGCTGTTTTTT
CDR3aa: CASSQATGTSLRELFF

d_gene: TRBD2
abundance: NA
v_gene: TRBV3-1/TRBV3-2
j_gene: TRBJ2-7
CDR3nt: TGTGCCAGCAGCCAAGTGTCCCCGTTAGACGCGGGAGTGCGGGGCGTCCCTCTATTC
CDR3aa: CASSQVSPLDAGVRGVPLF

d_gene: NA
abundance: once
v_gene: TRBV12-3/TRBV12-4
j_gene: TRBJ2-1
CDR3nt: TGTGCCAGCAGCCGGAGCGGACTCAATGAGCAGTTCTTC
CDR3aa: CASSRSGLNEQFF

d_gene: NA
abundance: NA
v_gene: TRBV9
j_gene: TRBJ1-1
CDR3nt: TGTGCCAGCAGCGTAAGCAGGGTATCTGAAGCTTTCTTT
CDR3aa: CASSVSRVSEAFF

d_gene: NA
abundance: NA
v_gene: TRBV18
j_gene: TRBJ2-7
CDR3nt: TGTGCCAGCTCACCATCGAGGGACACCTACGAGCAGTACTTC
CDR3aa: CASSPSRDTYEQYF

d_gene: TRBD1
abundance: NA
v_gene: TRBV24-1
j_gene: TRBJ1-2
CDR3nt: TGTGCCACCAGTGATTCCGGGACAGGGATCCATGGCTACACCTTC
CDR3aa: CATSDSGTGIHGYTF

d_gene: TRBD2
abundance: NA
v_gene: TRBV18
j_gene: TRBJ2-1
CDR3nt: TGTGCCAGCTCACCAGAGGGACTAGCGGGAGCTCGGGGTGAGCAGTTCTTC
CDR3aa: CASSPEGLAGARGEQFF

d_gene: NA
abundance: NA
v_gene: TRBV7-9
j_gene: TRBJ1-1
CDR3nt: TGTGCCAGCAGCTTAACAGGGATGTACACTGAAGCTTTCTTT
CDR3aa: CASSLTGMYTEAFF

d_gene: TRBD2
abundance: NA
v_gene: TRBV5-1
j_gene: TRBJ2-7
CDR3nt: TGCGCCAGCAGCTTACCTAGCGGGCGTTCGGGCGAGCAGTACTTC
CDR3aa: CASSLPSGRSGEQYF